The clone carrying this T cell receptor beta chain was recorded only once. Its specificity is unknown. Clones were read by immunoSEQ multiplex PCR, and TCRdb kept only the in-frame ones, dropping some. This table has tens of thousands of clones, about 94% appearing once. This specimen belongs to a study of cytomegalovirus exposure and HLA in healthy donors. Findings and caveats of the study: The tendency of first-cohort TCR clusters to co-occur in the roughly 130 validation repertoires emerged from a later analysis.

The CDR3 is 14 amino acids. Per the germline V gene, CDR1 is MGHRA and CDR2 is YSYEKL. The V end was cut by 1 base, the J end by 3 bases, with 10 bases between. This clonotype originated in a man aged 18 to 30 in good health and CMV-seropositive. The V gene is TRBV4-1, the J gene TRBJ2-7, with D possibly matching TRBD1 (5 bases). Sequenced: PBMCs. The CDR3 loop is CASSQVVQGYEQYF. CDR3 DNA: TGCGCCAGCAGCCAAGTGGTCCAGGGCTACGAGCAGTACTTC.